These 14 T cell receptor beta chains share one sample of origin, sequenced in a study of vaccination and CD4 T cells after COVID-19 (dated by TCRdb to 2022 to 2024). Library construction relied on PCR. Instrument on record: Illumina iSeq 100. At the Johns Hopkins FTIC core, DNA from the cultured CD4+ T cells underwent TCR sequencing with the Oncomine TCR Beta short-read assay. TCRdb applied fastp at Q25 and MiXCR to the public reads, then kept only in-frame beta chains. Every CDR3 protein is listed once, alongside the most common genes and DNA of its rows. The sample has roughly 13,000 distinct CDR3 sequences on record, 29% of them singletons. The ten largest make up around a fifth of the sample. The antigens of these receptors remain unknown. This specimen's treatment or condition label, interpreted: roughly 11-day PBMC culture with coronavirus spike peptide pools or control peptides (ViraFEST assay).

The specimen was CD4+ T cells from blood, cultured in vitro, collected before SARS-CoV-2 vaccination. These TCRs come from a human donor who received a COVID-19 vaccine.

This clonotype showed up just a few times. This chain joins TRBV2 and TRBJ1-6, with D uncertain. The germline V gene encodes CDR1 SNHLY and CDR2 FYNNEI. V lost 6 bases to trimming and J lost 10 bases, with 10 bases between them. The CDR3 is made up of 12 amino acids. As DNA, the CDR3 is TGTGCCAGCAGAGCAGCCCTATCACCCCTCCACTTT. It codes for CASRAALSPLHF.

Concerning this clonotype: A read error may account for a junction end that differs from germline. This chain connects TRBV6-2 or TRBV6-3 to TRBJ2-7, with D tentatively TRBD1 (6 bases). In germline, CDR1 is MNHEY, CDR2 SVGEGT. The CDR3 spans 13 residues. CDR3 protein: CASKLGAVYEQYF. CDR3 nucleotides: TGTGCCAGCAAGTTGGGGGCTGTCTACGAGCAATACTTC.

This clonotype was counted between two and nine times. The chain recombines TRBV6-1 with TRBJ1-3; no firm D call. Looked up from germline, CDR1 is MNHNS and CDR2 is SASEGT. The CDR3 spans 14 residues. The V end was cut by 5 bases, the J end by 1 base, with 9 bases between. The CDR3 loop is CASSLRDSGNTIYF. CDR3 sequence (DNA): TGTGCCAGCAGTCTACGGGATTCTGGAAACACCATATATTTT.

The J gene is TRBJ2-1, the V gene TRBV7-3; D possibly corresponds to TRBD2 (6 bases). In germline, CDR1 is SGHTA, CDR2 FQGTGA. The V and J ends lost 2 bases and 4 bases respectively, with 21 bases between them. This CDR3 contains 18 residues. The CDR3: CASSLYARSGSFYNEQFF. The CDR3 bases are TGTGCCAGCAGCTTATACGCTCGGAGCGGGTCGTTTTACAATGAGCAGTTCTTC.

The rearrangement joins TRBV11-3 to TRBJ1-2; TRBD1 might be the D (6 bases). The germline gives CDR1 SGHNT, CDR2 YENEEA. This CDR3 has 13 amino acids. Trimming left V 0 bases short and J 12 bases short, with 14 bases between. The CDR3 is CASSLDVEGENTF. The DNA for the CDR3 is TGTGCCAGCAGCTTAGATGTGGAGGGGGAGAACACCTTC.

A few counts support this clonotype. V gene TRBV7-3 combines with J gene TRBJ2-2; 7 positions agree with TRBD1. The CDR3 has 16 amino acids. Germline CDR1 reads SGHTA; CDR2 reads FQGTGA. V was pared by 5 bases and J by 7 bases, with 13 bases of the junction left unmatched. The CDR3 here is CASSPEVDRDDGELFF. The CDR3 nucleotides are TGTGCCAGCAGCCCGGAAGTCGACAGGGATGACGGGGAGCTGTTTTTT.

V gene TRBV25-1 combines with J gene TRBJ1-1; 8 nucleotides agree with TRBD1. Germline V gene data show CDR1 as MGHDK and CDR2 as SYGVNS. This CDR3 contains 13 residues. V dropped 5 bases and J dropped 5; count of bases not matched to a gene: 4. CDR3 DNA sequence: TGTGCCAGCAGTCGGACAGGGACAACTGAAGCTTTCTTT. Its protein product is CASSRTGTTEAFF.

V gene TRBV6-2 or TRBV6-3 combines with J gene TRBJ1-6, with 7 nucleotides matching TRBD1. V was clipped by 2 bases and J by 6 bases; unmatched bases: 4. CDR1 and CDR2 (germline): MNHEY, SVGEGT. CDR3 length equals 15 residues. The CDR3 is CASSYPGQLNSPLHF. CDR3 DNA: TGTGCCAGCAGTTACCCGGGACAGCTTAATTCACCCCTCCACTTT.

In this sample, this clonotype turned up a few times. This sequence joins TRBV27 and TRBJ1-1; weak D call: TRBD1 (6 bases). The CDR3 is made up of 15 amino acids. With 1 base removed from V and 0 bases from J, the gap between germline ends came to 9 bases. Germline assignment: CDR1 MNHEY and CDR2 SMNVEV (reference sequence). CDR3 bases: TGTGCCAGCAGTTTATTGGGGGGCGTGAACACTGAAGCTTTCTTT. It is translated as CASSLLGGVNTEAFF.

The V gene is TRBV28, the J gene TRBJ1-3; D gene ambiguous. Germline CDR1 reads MDHEN; CDR2 reads SYDVKM. V gave up 6 bases and J gave up 10 bases, with 22 bases separating them. There are 15 residues in the CDR3. The CDR3 bases are TGTGCCAGCAGCCTAGAGGGTAATCATGAAAGGACCATATATTTT. Translated: CASSLEGNHERTIYF. The whole variable domain, remainder taken from reference TRBV28 and TRBJ1-3, is DVKVTQSSRYLVKRTGEKVFLECVQDMDHENMFWYRQDPGLGLRLIYFSYDVKMKEKGDIPEGYSVSREKKERFSLILESASTNQTSMYLCASSLEGNHERTIYFGEGSWLTVV.

V is TRBV19 and J is TRBJ2-1, with D tentatively TRBD2 (7 bases). Looked up from germline, CDR1 is LNHDA and CDR2 is SQIVND (reference sequence). The V end lost 1 base, the J end lost 0 bases, and 22 bases lay between the germline ends. The CDR3 runs 20 residues. The CDR3 nucleotides are TGTGCCAGTAGTATAGGCCCCTTGCGGGGGCCTAGGAGCTCCTACAATGAGCAGTTCTTC. Protein: CASSIGPLRGPRSSYNEQFF.

V usage is TRBV21-1 and J usage is TRBJ2-2; TRBD2 was called by the table and not checked on the DNA. TRBV21-1 is a pseudogene. This CDR3 contains 19 residues. The CDR3: CASSFRTSGGVKCTGELFF. The CDR3 DNA reads TGTGCCAGCAGCTTCCGGACTAGCGGGGGTGTGAAGTGCACCGGGGAGCTGTTTTTT.

This clonotype has a handful of counts. The rearrangement joins TRBV5-4 to TRBJ1-2; the D gene is possibly TRBD1 (6 bases). Deletions cut 6 bases from V and 0 bases from J, with 12 bases between. This CDR3 has 14 residues. From germline, CDR1 is SGHNT and CDR2 YYREEE (reference sequence). DNA of the CDR3: TGTGCCAGCAAAGGAGGGGGGACTAACTATGGCTACACCTTC. Protein product: CASKGGGTNYGYTF.

The chain has TRBV2 and TRBJ1-4, with a possible D match to TRBD1 (6 bases). Trimming shortened V by 6 bases and J by 7 bases, and 15 bases separated the two germline ends. This CDR3 contains 14 residues. Germline CDR1 SNHLY, CDR2 FYNNEI. Here the CDR3 reads CASSGQIRGEKLFF. The CDR3 coding sequence is TGTGCCAGCAGCGGACAGATCAGGGGTGAAAAACTGTTTTTT.